This T cell receptor (beta chain) was documented in a study of blood T cells in healthy people across ages. Study-wide findings and caveats: Researchers judged that diversity estimates from one million T cells fell short of true values. With donor CMV status unknown, expanded clonotype changes were possibly confounded.

Primed by a sample-barcoded 5' primer and a J-beta primer mix, a second PCR proceeded for roughly 7 to 11 cycles. TCRdb re-called the 5' RACE reads through MiXCR, storing one row per CDR3 protein. Counted here are 1.5 million to 2 million distinct CDR3 sequences, around 35% occurring once; the ten biggest clones make up about 11%. In regard to this clonotype: Its antigen is not known.

The ends were cut back, 5 bases at V and 2 bases at J, with 17 bases in the middle. Germline V CDR1 and CDR2: SGHAT, FQNNGV. This CDR3 has 16 residues. Input material: blood. This sequence was found in a woman aged 30 to 39 in good health. V usage is TRBV11-2 and J usage is TRBJ2-3; D is possibly TRBD1 (5 bases). For the CDR3, the DNA is TGTGCCAGCAGCCCAACCCTGACAGCATACACAGATACGCAGTATTTT. This encodes CASSPTLTAYTDTQYF.